The rows below give T cell receptor beta chains drawn from one sample of a study of T cell responses to AZD1222 COVID-19 vaccine. Assay used: immunoSEQ multiplex PCR; TCRdb lists only in-frame clones, some missing. The sample holds 100,000 to 110,000 clones, about 83% seen once. Sequenced here: peripheral blood, sampled on day 0 of AZD1222 vaccination. The receptors stem from an adult in good health. Both conserved end residues are part of each CDR3. The order of the fields is V gene, clone size, J gene, D gene, CDR3 length, CDR3 DNA, CDR3 protein. A D gene is named only where the DNA matches it firmly. Not every row has a clone size; where given, it reads once, few, many or a size class.

>TRBV5-1|once|TRBJ1-2|TRBD1|13
TGCGCCAGCAGCCCCGGGACAGGATATGGCTACACCTTC
CASSPGTGYGYTF
>TRBV6-5|NA|TRBJ1-2|TRBD1|12
TGTGCCAGCAGTTCTAACAGGGGCGGCTACACCTTC
CASSSNRGGYTF
>TRBV11-3|NA|TRBJ2-1|NA|15
TGTGCCAGCAGCTTAGGAGAGGGTATGGACAATGAGCAGTTCTTC
CASSLGEGMDNEQFF
>TRBV6-5|NA|TRBJ1-3|NA|14
TGTGCCAGCACCTCGGGGTTTACTGGAAACACCATATATTTT
CASTSGFTGNTIYF
>TRBV12-3/TRBV12-4|NA|TRBJ1-2|NA|12
TGTGCCAGCAGTTCATCCAGGGTCGGCTACACCTTC
CASSSSRVGYTF
>TRBV3-1/TRBV3-2|NA|TRBJ2-7|NA|17
TGTGCCAGCAGCCAAGATCGGGTGGGGGGTCTGACAGGTGAGCAGTACTTC
CASSQDRVGGLTGEQYF
>TRBV3-1/TRBV3-2|once|TRBJ1-3|NA|13
TGTGCCAGCAGCCAACCCCGGGGTCACACCATATATTTT
CASSQPRGHTIYF
>TRBV5-1|NA|TRBJ2-5|TRBD2|18
TGCGCCACCACGATAGGGCTAGCGGGGGGCAAAGGGAGAGAGACCCAGTACTTC
CATTIGLAGGKGRETQYF
>TRBV6-5|few|TRBJ1-6|TRBD1|14
TGTGCCAGCACCCCGACAGGGGGTAATTCACCCCTCCACTTT
CASTPTGGNSPLHF
>TRBV12-3/TRBV12-4|NA|TRBJ1-2|NA|12
TGTGCCAGCAGTTTAGGAGGGGCGGGCTACACCTTC
CASSLGGAGYTF
>TRBV24-1|NA|TRBJ2-3|NA|15
TGTGCCACCAGTGACAGTGGGACGGGGGCAGATACGCAGTATTTT
CATSDSGTGADTQYF
>TRBV3-1/TRBV3-2|NA|TRBJ2-3|TRBD1|15
TGTGCCAGCAGCCAAGCCGGGACAGGGGGAGATACGCAGTATTTT
CASSQAGTGGDTQYF
>TRBV30|NA|TRBJ1-4|NA|15
TGTGCCTGGAAGACCAGGGGAACAACTAATGAAAAACTGTTTTTT
CAWKTRGTTNEKLFF
>TRBV4-1|NA|TRBJ2-3|NA|16
TGCGCCAGCAGCCGGGACGGGGCTAGCAGCACAGATACGCAGTATTTT
CASSRDGASSTDTQYF
>TRBV6-2/TRBV6-3|NA|TRBJ1-5|TRBD1|13
TGTGCCAGCAGTTCTAACAGGGGGCAGCCCCAGCATTTT
CASSSNRGQPQHF
>TRBV7-9|NA|TRBJ1-1|TRBD1|13
TGTGCCAGCAGCCGCGGGACAGGGCGAGGAGCTTTCTTT
CASSRGTGRGAFF
>TRBV1|once|TRBJ1-1|NA|16
TGCACCAGCAGCCTACAAGGTGACAGGGCCAACACTGAAGCTTTCTTT
CTSSLQGDRANTEAFF
>TRBV11-2|once|TRBJ2-3|TRBD1|16
TGTGCCAGCAGTTTACAGGGGAAAGGGTACACAGATACGCAGTATTTT
CASSLQGKGYTDTQYF
>TRBV5-1|NA|TRBJ1-1|NA|14
TGCGCCAGCAGCTTGGCCGCGGTAGGGACTGAAGCTTTCTTT
CASSLAAVGTEAFF
>TRBV29-1|NA|TRBJ2-2|TRBD2|15
TGCAGCGCTTCTACTAGCGGGGGCCGGACCGGGGAGCTGTTTTTT
CSASTSGGRTGELFF
>TRBV29-1|NA|TRBJ1-2|NA|13
TGCAGCGTTGAGAAAGGGTGGGGCTATGGCTACACCTTC
CSVEKGWGYGYTF
>TRBV7-9|few|TRBJ1-6|NA|13
TGTGCCAGCAGCTCTTCCGGCGTTTCACCCCTCCACTTT
CASSSSGVSPLHF
>TRBV6-5|few|TRBJ2-2|TRBD1|15
TGTGCCAGCATCCCCTGGGACAGGGACACCGGGGAGCTGTTTTTT
CASIPWDRDTGELFF
>TRBV14|NA|TRBJ1-4|NA|12
TGTGCCAGCAGCCAAGGTTCTGAAAAACTGTTTTTT
CASSQGSEKLFF
>TRBV13|NA|TRBJ1-2|TRBD1|15
TGTGCCAGCAGTGGTGACAGGGGAAGATTTTATGGCTACACCTTC
CASSGDRGRFYGYTF
>TRBV19|NA|TRBJ1-2|TRBD1|13
TGTGCCAGTAGAAAGGACAGGGACTATGGCTACACCTTC
CASRKDRDYGYTF
>TRBV7-9|NA|TRBJ2-6|NA|13
TGTGCCCAAAAACAGGGTGAGGCCAACGTCCTGACTTTC
CAQKQGEANVLTF
>TRBV6-5|NA|TRBJ1-5|NA|13
TGTGCCAGCAGTACCTTGGGACAACAGCCCCAGCATTTT
CASSTLGQQPQHF
>TRBV7-2|NA|TRBJ2-4|NA|14
TGTGCCAGCAGCCACGGACTCAGAAAAAACATTCAGTACTTC
CASSHGLRKNIQYF
>TRBV5-1|NA|TRBJ1-4|TRBD1|15
TGCGCCAGCAGCCCGACAGGGGGTTGGGGTGAAAAACTGTTTTTT
CASSPTGGWGEKLFF
>TRBV15|NA|TRBJ1-4|NA|16
TGTGCCACCAGCAGAGACAGGGGACGTGAAAGTGAAAAACTGTTTTTT
CATSRDRGRESEKLFF
>TRBV6-5|NA|TRBJ1-1|NA|15
TGTGCCAGCAGTTACTCGATTCAATTGGAGACTGAAGCTTTCTTT
CASSYSIQLETEAFF
>TRBV7-8|NA|TRBJ2-3|TRBD2|16
TGTGCCAGCAGCTGGGGGACTAGTCGAGGGGGTAATACGCAGTATTTT
CASSWGTSRGGNTQYF
>TRBV27|NA|TRBJ2-7|TRBD2|16
TGTGCCAGCAGTTTACAGACTAGCGGTTTCTTTTACGAGCAGTACTTC
CASSLQTSGFFYEQYF
>TRBV19|NA|TRBJ2-3|NA|12
TGTGCCAGTACTAGGACGGGAGATACGCAGTATTTT
CASTRTGDTQYF
>TRBV5-6|NA|TRBJ1-1|NA|15
TGTGCCAGCAGCGCAAACAGGGCGGGGAGAACTGAAGCTTTCTTT
CASSANRAGRTEAFF
>TRBV24-1|NA|TRBJ2-7|TRBD1|14
TGTGCCACCGATGACAGGACAGGGAATTACGAGCAGTACTTC
CATDDRTGNYEQYF
>TRBV7-8|NA|TRBJ1-4|NA|12
TGTGCCAGCCGGGGGGCTAATGAAAAACTGTTTTTT
CASRGANEKLFF
>TRBV19|once|TRBJ1-5|NA|13
TGTGCCAGTAGTACCTGGGAAGGTCAGCCCCAGCATTTT
CASSTWEGQPQHF
>TRBV4-1|NA|TRBJ2-1|TRBD2|16
TGCGCCAGCAGCTCGACTAGCGGGACAAAGTACAATGAGCAGTTCTTC
CASSSTSGTKYNEQFF
>TRBV6-5|NA|TRBJ1-1|NA|14
TGTGCCAGCAGTTACGCCGGTCAGGGAGAGAAAGCTTTCTTT
CASSYAGQGEKAFF
>TRBV19|NA|TRBJ1-4|TRBD1|14
TGTGCCAGTGGCCGGACAGGCCTTAATGAAAAACTGTTTTTT
CASGRTGLNEKLFF
>TRBV6-5|few|TRBJ1-4|NA|14
TGTGCCAGCAGTTGGGGCAGGGGCGCCGAAAAGCTGTTTTTT
CASSWGRGAEKLFF
>TRBV12-3/TRBV12-4|NA|TRBJ1-2|NA|13
TGTGCCAGCAGTTTAGAGTCCCTCTATGGCTACACCTTC
CASSLESLYGYTF
>TRBV6-2/TRBV6-3|NA|TRBJ1-2|NA|15
TGTGCCAGCAGTTACGCACGGATTCCTAACTATGGCTACACCTTC
CASSYARIPNYGYTF